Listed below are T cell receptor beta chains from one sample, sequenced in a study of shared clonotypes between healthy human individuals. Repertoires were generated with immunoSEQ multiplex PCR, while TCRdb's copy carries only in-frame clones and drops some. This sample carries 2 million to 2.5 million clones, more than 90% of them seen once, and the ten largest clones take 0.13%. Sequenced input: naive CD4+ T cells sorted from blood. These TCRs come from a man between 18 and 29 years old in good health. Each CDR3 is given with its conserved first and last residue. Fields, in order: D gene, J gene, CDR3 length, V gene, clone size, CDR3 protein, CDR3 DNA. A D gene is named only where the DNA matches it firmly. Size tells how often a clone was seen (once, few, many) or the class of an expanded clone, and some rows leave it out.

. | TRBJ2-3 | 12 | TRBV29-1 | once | CSGSPGADTQYF | TGCAGCGGGAGTCCAGGAGCAGATACGCAGTATTTT
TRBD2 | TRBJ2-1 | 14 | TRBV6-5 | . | CASLKLAGVTEQFF | TGTGCCAGCTTAAAGCTAGCGGGAGTTACTGAGCAGTTCTTC
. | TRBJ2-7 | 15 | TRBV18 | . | CASSPSQQGGYEQYF | TGTGCCAGCTCACCATCACAACAGGGTGGGTACGAGCAGTACTTC
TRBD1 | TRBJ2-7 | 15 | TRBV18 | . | CASSLWNGQGIEQYF | TGTGCCAGCTCTCTATGGAACGGACAGGGAATCGAGCAGTACTTC
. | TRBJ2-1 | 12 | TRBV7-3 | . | CASSQSSNEQFF | TGTGCCAGCAGCCAAAGCTCGAATGAGCAGTTCTTC
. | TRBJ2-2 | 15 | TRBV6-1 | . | CAGREGQATTGELFF | TGTGCCGGCAGGGAGGGACAGGCGACCACCGGGGAGCTGTTTTTT
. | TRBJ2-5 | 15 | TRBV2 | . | CASSAPGRRPETQYF | TGTGCCAGCAGCGCCCCGGGGAGGAGGCCGGAGACCCAGTACTTC
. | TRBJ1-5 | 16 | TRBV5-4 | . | CASSEFGRGVDQPQHF | TGTGCCAGCAGCGAATTTGGTCGGGGGGTTGATCAGCCCCAGCATTTT
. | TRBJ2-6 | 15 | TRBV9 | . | CASSVGHSGANVLTF | TGTGCCAGCAGCGTAGGCCACTCTGGGGCCAACGTCCTGACTTTC
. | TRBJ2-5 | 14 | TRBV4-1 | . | CASSRVNGQETQYF | TGCGCCAGCAGCCGGGTTAACGGACAAGAGACCCAGTACTTC
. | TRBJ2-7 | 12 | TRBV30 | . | CAWGSGSYEQYF | TGTGCCTGGGGGTCGGGGTCCTACGAGCAGTACTTC
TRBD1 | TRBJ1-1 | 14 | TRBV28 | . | CASSWDRVYTEAFF | TGTGCCAGCAGTTGGGACAGGGTCTACACTGAAGCTTTCTTT
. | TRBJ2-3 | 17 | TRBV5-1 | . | CASSLGRGALSTDTQYF | TGCGCCAGCAGCTTGGGGCGCGGGGCTCTTAGCACAGATACGCAGTATTTT
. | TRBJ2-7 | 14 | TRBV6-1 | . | CASSDQGLSYEQYF | TGTGCCAGCAGTGATCAGGGGTTGAGCTACGAGCAGTACTTC
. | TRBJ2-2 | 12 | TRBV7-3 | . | CASGLNTGELFF | TGTGCCAGCGGACTGAACACCGGGGAGCTGTTTTTT
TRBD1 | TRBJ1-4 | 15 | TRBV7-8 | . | CASSPDRELNEKLFF | TGTGCCAGCAGCCCAGACAGGGAACTAAATGAAAAACTGTTTTTT
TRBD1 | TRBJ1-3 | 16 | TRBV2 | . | CASRRGQVLTGNTIYF | TGTGCCAGCAGGAGGGGACAGGTTTTAACTGGAAACACCATATATTTT
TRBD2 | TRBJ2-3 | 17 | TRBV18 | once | CASSPLPTSGGADTQYF | TGTGCCAGCTCACCTCTACCGACTAGCGGGGGGGCAGATACGCAGTATTTT
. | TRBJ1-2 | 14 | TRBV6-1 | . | CASSRTPGIHGYTF | TGTGCCAGCAGTCGGACCCCCGGAATACATGGCTACACCTTC
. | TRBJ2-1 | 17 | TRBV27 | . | CASSPPRPSGSYNEQFF | TGTGCCAGCAGCCCTCCTCGGCCCTCGGGCTCCTACAATGAGCAGTTCTTC
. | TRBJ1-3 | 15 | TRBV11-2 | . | CASSSVVGLVTGIYF | TGTGCCAGCAGCTCTGTGGTAGGGTTGGTAACCGGCATATATTTT
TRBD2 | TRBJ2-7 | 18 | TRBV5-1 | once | CASSLAGLAGDLSYEQYF | TGCGCCAGCAGCTTGGCCGGGCTAGCGGGAGACCTCTCCTACGAGCAGTACTTC
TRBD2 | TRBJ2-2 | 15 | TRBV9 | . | CASSVAGGETGELFF | TGTGCCAGCAGCGTAGCTGGGGGGGAAACCGGGGAGCTGTTTTTT
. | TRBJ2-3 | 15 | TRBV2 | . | CASSEEGIGTDTQYF | TGTGCCAGCAGTGAAGAAGGCATAGGCACAGATACGCAGTATTTT
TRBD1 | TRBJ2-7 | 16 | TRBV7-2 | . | CASSFLPWDSSYEQYF | TGTGCCAGCAGCTTCTTACCCTGGGACAGCTCCTACGAGCAGTACTTC
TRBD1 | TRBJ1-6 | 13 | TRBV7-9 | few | CASSLTGDSPLHF | TGTGCCAGCAGCTTGACAGGGGATTCACCCCTCCACTTT
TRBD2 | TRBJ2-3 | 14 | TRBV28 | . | CASTQRGGTDTQYF | TGTGCCAGCACCCAGCGGGGGGGCACAGATACGCAGTATTTT
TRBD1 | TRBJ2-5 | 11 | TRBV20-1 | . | CSVGTGETQYF | TGCAGTGTGGGGACAGGGGAGACCCAGTACTTC
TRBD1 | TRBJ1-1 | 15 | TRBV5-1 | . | CASRETRGMNTEAFF | TGCGCCAGCAGAGAAACCAGGGGGATGAACACTGAAGCTTTCTTT
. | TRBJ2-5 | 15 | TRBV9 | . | CASSLGQTPKETQYF | TGTGCCAGCAGCCTGGGACAAACTCCAAAAGAGACCCAGTACTTC
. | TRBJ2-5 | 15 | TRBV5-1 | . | CASSVEDYPQETQYF | TGCGCCAGCAGCGTTGAGGACTACCCCCAAGAGACCCAGTACTTC
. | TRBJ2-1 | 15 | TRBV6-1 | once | CASSRGQGEINEQFF | TGTGCCAGCAGCCGGGGGCAGGGAGAAATCAATGAGCAGTTCTTC
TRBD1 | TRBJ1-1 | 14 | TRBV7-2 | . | CASRQGSPNTEAFF | TGTGCCAGCAGACAGGGGTCCCCGAACACTGAAGCTTTCTTT
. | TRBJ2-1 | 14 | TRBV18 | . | CASSPQGSSNEQFF | TGTGCCAGCTCACCCCAAGGGAGTTCTAATGAGCAGTTCTTC
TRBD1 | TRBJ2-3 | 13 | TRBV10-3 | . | CASGQGFTDTQYF | TGTGCCTCGGGACAGGGATTCACAGATACGCAGTATTTT
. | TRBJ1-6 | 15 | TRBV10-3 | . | CAISESRVGNSPLHF | TGTGCCATCAGTGAGTCCAGGGTGGGGAATTCACCCCTCCACTTT
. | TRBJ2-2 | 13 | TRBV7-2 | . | CASSLLDTGELFF | TGTGCCAGCAGCTTACTCGACACCGGGGAGCTGTTTTTT
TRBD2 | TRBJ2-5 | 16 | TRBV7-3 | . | CASSLHKRGDQETQYF | TGTGCCAGCAGCCTACACAAGCGGGGGGACCAAGAGACCCAGTACTTC
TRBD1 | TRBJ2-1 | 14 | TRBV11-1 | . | CASSSGGSYNEQFF | TGTGCCAGCAGTTCAGGGGGCTCCTACAATGAGCAGTTCTTC
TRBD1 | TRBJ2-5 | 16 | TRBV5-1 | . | CASSPGQGGYTGTQYF | TGCGCCAGCAGCCCCGGACAGGGGGGCTATACAGGGACCCAGTACTTC
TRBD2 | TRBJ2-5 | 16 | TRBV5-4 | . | CASSSQTSGRKETQYF | TGTGCCAGCAGCTCACAGACTAGCGGGAGAAAGGAGACCCAGTACTTC
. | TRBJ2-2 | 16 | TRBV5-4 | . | CASSLGVGANTGELFF | TGTGCCAGCAGCTTGGGGGTAGGGGCGAACACCGGGGAGCTGTTTTTT
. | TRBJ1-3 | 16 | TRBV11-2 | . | CASSLTGGVYGNTIYF | TGTGCCAGCAGCCTAACGGGGGGGGTTTATGGAAACACCATATATTTT
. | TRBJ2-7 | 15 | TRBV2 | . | CASRPRPLANYEQYF | TGTGCCAGCAGACCCAGACCCCTCGCCAACTACGAGCAGTACTTC